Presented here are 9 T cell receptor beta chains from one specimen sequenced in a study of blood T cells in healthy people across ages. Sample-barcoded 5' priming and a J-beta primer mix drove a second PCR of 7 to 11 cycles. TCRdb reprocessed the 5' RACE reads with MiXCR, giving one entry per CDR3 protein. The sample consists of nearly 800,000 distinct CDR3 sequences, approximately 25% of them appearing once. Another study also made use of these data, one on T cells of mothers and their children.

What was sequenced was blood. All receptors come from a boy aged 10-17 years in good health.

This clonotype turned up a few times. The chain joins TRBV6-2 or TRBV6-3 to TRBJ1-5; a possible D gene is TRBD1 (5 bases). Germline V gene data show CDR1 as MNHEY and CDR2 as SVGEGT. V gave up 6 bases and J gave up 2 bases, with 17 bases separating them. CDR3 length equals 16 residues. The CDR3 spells CASSPLLGRGNQPQHF. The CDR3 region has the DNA TGTGCCAGCAGCCCCCTTTTGGGCAGGGGCAATCAGCCCCAGCATTTT.

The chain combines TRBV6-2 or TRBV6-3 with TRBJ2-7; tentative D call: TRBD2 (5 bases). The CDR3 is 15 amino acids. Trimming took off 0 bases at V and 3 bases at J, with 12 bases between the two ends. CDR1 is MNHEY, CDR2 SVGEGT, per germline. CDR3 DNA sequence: TGTGCCAGCAGTTACTCGAAAGCGGTGAGCTACGAGCAGTACTTC. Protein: CASSYSKAVSYEQYF.

CDR3 loop: CSAEDGETQYF. The CDR3 DNA reads as TGCAGCGCCGAGGACGGAGAGACCCAGTACTTC. The chain couples TRBV29-1 to TRBJ2-5; D gene unclear. The CDR3 is 11 residues long. Germline values: CDR1 SQVTM, CDR2 ANQGSEA. Trimming cost V 7 bases and J 4 bases, with 10 bases left between them.

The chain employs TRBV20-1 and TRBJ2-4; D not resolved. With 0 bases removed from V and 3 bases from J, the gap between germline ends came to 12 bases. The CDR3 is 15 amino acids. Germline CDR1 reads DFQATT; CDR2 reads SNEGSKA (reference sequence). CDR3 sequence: CSARDGLSDKNIQYF. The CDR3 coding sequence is TGCAGTGCTAGAGATGGGCTAAGTGACAAAAACATTCAGTACTTC.

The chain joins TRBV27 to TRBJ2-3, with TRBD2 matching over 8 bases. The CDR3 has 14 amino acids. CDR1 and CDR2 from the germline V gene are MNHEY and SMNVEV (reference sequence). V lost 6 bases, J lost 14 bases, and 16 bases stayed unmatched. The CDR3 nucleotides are TGTGCCAGCAGGCCCACTAGCGCGGGAGGAGGTCGGTATTTT. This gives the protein CASRPTSAGGGRYF.

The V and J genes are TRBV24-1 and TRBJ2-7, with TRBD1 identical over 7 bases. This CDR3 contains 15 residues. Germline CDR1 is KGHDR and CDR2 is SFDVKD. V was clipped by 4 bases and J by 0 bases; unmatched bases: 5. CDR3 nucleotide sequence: TGTGCCACCAGTGAGTCGACAGGGAACTCCTACGAGCAGTACTTC. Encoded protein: CATSESTGNSYEQYF.

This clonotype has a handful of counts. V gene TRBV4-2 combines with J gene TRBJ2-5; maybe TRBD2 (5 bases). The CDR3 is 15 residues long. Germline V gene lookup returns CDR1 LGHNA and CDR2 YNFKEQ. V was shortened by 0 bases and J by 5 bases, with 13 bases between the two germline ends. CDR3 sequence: CASSQEAGGSETQYF. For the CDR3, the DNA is TGTGCCAGCAGCCAAGAGGCGGGTGGGTCGGAGACCCAGTACTTC.

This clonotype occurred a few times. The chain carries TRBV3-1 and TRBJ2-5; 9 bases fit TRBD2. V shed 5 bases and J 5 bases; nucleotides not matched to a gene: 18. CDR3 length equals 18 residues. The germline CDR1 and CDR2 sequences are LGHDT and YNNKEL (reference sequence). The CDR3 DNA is TGTGCCAGCAGCGCGGGCGGTGTGGTAGCGGGGGTGGATGAGACCCAGTACTTC. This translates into CASSAGGVVAGVDETQYF.

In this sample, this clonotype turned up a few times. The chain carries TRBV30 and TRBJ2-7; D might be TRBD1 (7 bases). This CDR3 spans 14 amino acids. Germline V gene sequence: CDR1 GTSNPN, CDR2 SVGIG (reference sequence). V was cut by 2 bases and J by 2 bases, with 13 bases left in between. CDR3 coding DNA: TGTGCCTGGAGTCAGGGGGGATACACCTACGAGCAGTACTTC. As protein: CAWSQGGYTYEQYF.